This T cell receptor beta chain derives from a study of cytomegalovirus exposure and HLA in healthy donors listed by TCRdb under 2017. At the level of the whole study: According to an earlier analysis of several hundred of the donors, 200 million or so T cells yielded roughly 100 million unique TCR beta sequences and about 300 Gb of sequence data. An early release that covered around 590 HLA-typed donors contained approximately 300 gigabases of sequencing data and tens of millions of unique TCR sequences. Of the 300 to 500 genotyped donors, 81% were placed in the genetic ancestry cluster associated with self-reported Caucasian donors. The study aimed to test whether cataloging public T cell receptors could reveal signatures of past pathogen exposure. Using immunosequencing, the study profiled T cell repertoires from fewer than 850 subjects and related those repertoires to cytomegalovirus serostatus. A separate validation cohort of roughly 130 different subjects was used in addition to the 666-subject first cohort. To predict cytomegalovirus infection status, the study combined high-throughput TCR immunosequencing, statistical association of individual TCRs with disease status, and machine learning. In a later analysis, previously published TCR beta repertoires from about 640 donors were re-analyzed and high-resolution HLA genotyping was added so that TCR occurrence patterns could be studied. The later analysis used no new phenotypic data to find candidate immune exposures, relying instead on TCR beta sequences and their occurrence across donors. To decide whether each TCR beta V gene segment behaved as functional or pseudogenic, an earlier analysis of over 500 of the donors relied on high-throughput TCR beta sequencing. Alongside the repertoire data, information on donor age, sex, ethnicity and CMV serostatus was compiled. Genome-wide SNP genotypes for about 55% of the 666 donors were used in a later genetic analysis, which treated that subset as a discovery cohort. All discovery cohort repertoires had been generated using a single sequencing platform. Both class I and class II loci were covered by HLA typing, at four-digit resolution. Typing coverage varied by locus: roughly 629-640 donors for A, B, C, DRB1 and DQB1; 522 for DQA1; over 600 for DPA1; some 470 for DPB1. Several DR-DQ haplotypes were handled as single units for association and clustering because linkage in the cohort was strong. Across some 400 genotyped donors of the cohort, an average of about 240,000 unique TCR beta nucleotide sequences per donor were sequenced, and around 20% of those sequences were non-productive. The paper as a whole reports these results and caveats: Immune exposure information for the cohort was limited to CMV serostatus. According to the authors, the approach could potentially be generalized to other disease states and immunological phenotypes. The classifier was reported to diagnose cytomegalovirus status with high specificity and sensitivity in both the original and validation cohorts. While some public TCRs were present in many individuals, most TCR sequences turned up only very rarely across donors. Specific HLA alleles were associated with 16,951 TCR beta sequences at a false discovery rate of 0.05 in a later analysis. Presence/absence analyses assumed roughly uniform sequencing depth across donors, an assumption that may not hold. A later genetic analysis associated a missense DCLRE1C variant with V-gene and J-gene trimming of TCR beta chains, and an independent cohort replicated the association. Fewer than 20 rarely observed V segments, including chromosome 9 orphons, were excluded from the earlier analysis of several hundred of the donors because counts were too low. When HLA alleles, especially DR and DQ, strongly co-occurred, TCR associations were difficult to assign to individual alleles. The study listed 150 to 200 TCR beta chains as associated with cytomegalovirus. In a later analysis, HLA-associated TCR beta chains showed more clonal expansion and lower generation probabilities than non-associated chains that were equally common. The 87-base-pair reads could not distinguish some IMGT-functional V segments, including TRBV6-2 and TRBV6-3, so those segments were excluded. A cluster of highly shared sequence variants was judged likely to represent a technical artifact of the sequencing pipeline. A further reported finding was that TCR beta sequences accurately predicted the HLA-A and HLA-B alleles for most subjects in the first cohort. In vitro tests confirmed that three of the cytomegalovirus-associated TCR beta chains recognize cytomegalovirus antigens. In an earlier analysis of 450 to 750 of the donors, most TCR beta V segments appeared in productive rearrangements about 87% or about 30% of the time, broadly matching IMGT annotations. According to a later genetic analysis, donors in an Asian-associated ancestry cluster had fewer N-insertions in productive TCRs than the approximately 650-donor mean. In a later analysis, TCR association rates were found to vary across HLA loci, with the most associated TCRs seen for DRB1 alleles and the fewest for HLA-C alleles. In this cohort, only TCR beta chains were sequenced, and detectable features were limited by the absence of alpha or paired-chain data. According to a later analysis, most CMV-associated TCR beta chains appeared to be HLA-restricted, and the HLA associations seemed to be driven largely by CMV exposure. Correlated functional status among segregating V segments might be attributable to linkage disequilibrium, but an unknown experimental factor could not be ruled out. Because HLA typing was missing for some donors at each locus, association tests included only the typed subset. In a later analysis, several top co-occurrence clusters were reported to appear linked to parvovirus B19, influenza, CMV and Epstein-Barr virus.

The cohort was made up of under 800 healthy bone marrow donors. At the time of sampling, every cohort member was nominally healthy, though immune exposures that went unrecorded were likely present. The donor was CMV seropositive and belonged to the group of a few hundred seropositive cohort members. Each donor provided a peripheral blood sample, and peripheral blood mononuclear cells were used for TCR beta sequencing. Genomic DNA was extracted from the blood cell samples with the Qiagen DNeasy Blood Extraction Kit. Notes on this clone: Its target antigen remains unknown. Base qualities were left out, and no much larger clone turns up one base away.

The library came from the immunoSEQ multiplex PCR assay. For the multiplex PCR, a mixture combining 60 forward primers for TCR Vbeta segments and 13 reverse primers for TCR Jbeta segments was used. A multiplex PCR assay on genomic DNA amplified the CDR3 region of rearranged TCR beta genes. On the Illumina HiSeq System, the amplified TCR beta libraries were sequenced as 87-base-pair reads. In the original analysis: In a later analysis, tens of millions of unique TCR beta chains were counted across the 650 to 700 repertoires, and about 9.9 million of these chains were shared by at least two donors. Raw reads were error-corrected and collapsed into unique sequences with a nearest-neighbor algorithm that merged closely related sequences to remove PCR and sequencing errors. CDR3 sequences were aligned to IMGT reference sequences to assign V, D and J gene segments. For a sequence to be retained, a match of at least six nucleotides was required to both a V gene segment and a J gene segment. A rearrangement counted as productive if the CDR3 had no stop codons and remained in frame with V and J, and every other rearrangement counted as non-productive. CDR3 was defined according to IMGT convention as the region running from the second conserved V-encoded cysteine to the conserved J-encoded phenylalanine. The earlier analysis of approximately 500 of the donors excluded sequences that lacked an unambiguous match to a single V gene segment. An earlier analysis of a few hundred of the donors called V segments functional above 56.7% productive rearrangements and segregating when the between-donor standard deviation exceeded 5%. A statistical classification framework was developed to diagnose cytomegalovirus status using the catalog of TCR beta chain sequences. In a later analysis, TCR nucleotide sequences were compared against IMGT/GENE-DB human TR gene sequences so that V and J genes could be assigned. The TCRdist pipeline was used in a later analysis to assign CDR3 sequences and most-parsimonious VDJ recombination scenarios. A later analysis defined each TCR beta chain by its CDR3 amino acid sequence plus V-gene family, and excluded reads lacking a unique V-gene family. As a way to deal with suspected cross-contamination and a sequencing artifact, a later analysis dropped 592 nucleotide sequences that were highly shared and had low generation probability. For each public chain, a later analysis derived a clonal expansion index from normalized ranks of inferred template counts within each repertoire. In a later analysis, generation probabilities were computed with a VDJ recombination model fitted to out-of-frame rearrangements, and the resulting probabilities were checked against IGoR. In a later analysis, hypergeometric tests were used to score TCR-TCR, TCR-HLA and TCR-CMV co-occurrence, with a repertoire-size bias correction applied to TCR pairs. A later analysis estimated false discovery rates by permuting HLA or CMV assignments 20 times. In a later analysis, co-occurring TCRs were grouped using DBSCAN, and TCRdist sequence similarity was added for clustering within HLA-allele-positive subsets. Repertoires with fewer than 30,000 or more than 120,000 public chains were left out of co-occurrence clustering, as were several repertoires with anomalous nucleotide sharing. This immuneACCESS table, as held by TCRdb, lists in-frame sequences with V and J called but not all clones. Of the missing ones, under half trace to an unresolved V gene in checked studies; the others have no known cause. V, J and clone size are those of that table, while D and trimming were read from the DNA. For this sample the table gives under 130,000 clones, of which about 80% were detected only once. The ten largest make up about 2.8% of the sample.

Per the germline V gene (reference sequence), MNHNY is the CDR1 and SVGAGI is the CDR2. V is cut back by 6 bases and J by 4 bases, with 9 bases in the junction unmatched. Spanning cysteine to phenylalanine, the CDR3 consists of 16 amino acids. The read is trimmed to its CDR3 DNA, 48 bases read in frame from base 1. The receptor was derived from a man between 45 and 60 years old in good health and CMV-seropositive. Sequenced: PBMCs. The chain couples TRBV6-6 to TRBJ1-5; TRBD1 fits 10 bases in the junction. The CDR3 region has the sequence CASRNSDRGRNQPQHF. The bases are TGTGCCAGCAGGAATTCCGACAGGGGGCGGAATCAGCCCCAGCATTTT.